Described below is a single T cell receptor (beta chain) sequence and its context. Its target is not known. Sequencing used immunoSEQ v3. Only in-frame clones appear in the TCRdb table, and some are missing; sequencing was by immunoSEQ multiplex PCR. The sample yields more than 20,000 clones, about four fifths seen once. These data are taken from a study of TIL therapy for anti-PD-1-resistant metastatic lung cancer. Whole-study context: Most patients had lung adenocarcinoma. By whole-exome sequencing, median non-synonymous tumor mutation burden was roughly 1.4 mutations per megabase.

As for time point: pre-treatment sample, taken before nivolumab and TIL therapy. Enrollment ran from 2017 to early 2020. Regarding the study as a whole: TIL clonotype persistence in blood showed no apparent association with response.

The sequences come from blood, collected at baseline. The TCR sequence derives from a person between 25 and 80 years old with non-small cell lung cancer.

The CDR3 DNA follows: TGTGCCAGCAGCGTAAAGTCGGAGCCTTACTATGGCTACACCTTC. Its protein product is CASSVKSEPYYGYTF. This chain uses TRBV9 with TRBJ1-2; no reliable D call. The germline V gene encodes CDR1 SGDLS and CDR2 YYNGEE. Trimming shortened V by 1 base and J by 3 bases, and 13 bases separated the two germline ends. The CDR3 length is 15 residues.